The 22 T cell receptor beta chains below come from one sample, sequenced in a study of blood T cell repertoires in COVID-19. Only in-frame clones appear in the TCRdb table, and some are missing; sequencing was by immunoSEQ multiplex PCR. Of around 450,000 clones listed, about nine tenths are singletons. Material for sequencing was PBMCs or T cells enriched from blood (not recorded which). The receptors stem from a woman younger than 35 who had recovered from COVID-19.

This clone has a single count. CDR3 DNA sequence: TGTGCCAGTAGTATCCTGGCTGCTTCCTCTGGGGCCAACGTCCTGACTTTC. Protein product: CASSILAASSGANVLTF. This sequence joins TRBV19 and TRBJ2-6; D remains ambiguous. Deletions cut 3 bases from V and 0 bases from J, with 12 bases between. There are 17 residues in the CDR3. Germline-derived CDR1 and CDR2 are LNHDA and SQIVND (reference sequence). Complete variable domain (other parts from reference TRBV19 and TRBJ2-6): DGGITQSPKYLFRKEGQNVTLSCEQNLNHDAMYWYRQDPGQGLRLIYYSQIVNDFQKGDIAEGYSVSREKKESFPLTVTSAQKNPTAFYLCASSILAASSGANVLTFGAGSRLTVL.

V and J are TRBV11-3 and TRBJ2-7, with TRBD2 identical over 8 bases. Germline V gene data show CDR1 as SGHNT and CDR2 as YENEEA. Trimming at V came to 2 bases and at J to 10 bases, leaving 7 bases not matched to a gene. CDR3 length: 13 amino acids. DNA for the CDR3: TGTGCCAGCAGCTTATCCCGGGAGGGGGAACAGTACTTC. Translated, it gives CASSLSREGEQYF.

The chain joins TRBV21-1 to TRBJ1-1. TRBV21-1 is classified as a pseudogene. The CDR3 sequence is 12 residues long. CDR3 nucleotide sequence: TGTGCCAGCAGCTCAAGGAGGACTGAAGCTTTCTTT. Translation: CASSSRRTEAFF.

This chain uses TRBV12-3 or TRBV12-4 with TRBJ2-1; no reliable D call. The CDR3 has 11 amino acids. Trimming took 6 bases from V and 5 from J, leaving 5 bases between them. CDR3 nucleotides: TGTGCCAGCAGACCAGACAATGAGCAGTTCTTC. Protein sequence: CASRPDNEQFF.

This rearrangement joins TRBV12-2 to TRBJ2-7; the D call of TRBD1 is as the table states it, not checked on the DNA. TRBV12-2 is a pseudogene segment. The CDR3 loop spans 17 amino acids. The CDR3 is CASRFHTGTGYGGEQYF. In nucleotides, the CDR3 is TGTGCAAGTCGCTTTCATACCGGGACAGGGTACGGGGGCGAGCAGTACTTC.

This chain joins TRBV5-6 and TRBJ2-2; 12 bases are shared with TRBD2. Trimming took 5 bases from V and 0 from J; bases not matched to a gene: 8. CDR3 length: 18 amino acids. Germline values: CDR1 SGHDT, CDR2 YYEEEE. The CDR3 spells CASRDRLAGDPNTGELFF. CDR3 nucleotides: TGTGCCAGCAGAGACAGACTAGCGGGGGACCCGAACACCGGGGAGCTGTTTTTT.

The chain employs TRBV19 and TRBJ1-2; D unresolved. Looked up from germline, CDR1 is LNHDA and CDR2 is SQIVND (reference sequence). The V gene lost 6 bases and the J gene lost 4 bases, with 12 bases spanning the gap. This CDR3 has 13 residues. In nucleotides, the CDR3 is TGTGCCAGTAGCCATGAGAACCTCTATGGCTACACCTTC. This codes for CASSHENLYGYTF.

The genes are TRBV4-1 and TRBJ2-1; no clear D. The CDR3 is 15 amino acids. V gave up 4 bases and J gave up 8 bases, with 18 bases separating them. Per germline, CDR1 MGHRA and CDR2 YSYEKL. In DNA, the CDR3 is TGCGCCAGCAGCCTGTACCCTGGCCTCTTGGATGAGCAGTTCTTC. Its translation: CASSLYPGLLDEQFF.

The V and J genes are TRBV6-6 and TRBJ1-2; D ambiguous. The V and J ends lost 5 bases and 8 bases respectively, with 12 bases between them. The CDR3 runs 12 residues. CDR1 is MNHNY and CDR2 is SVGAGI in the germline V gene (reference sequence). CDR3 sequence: CASSEAPGGYTF. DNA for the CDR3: TGTGCCAGCAGTGAGGCCCCTGGGGGCTACACCTTC.

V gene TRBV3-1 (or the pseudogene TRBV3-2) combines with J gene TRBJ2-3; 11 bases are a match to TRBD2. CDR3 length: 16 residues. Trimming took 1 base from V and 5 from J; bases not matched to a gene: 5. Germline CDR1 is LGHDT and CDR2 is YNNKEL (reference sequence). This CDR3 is CASSQVAGGPKDTQYF. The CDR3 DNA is TGTGCCAGCAGCCAAGTAGCGGGGGGGCCAAAAGATACGCAGTATTTT.

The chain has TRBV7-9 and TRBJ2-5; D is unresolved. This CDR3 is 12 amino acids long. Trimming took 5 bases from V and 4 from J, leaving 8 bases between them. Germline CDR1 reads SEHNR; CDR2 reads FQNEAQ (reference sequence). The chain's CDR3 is CASSPLIETQYF. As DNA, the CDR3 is TGTGCCAGCAGCCCCCTAATAGAGACCCAGTACTTC. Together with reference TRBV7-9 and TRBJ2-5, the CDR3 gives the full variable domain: DTGVSQNPRHKITKRGQNVTFRCDPISEHNRLYWYRQTLGQGPEFLTYFQNEAQLEKSRLLSDRFSAERPKGSFSTLEIQRTEQGDSAMYLCASSPLIETQYFGPGTRLLVL.

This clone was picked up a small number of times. CDR3 loop: CASSGGLAGGRFF. The CDR3 DNA reads as TGTGCCAGCAGCGGCGGACTAGCGGGGGGGCGATTCTTC. The rearrangement joins TRBV5-4 to TRBJ2-1; 15 bases match TRBD2. CDR3 length equals 13 residues. The V and J ends lost 4 bases and 16 bases, in that order; junction bases with no gene match: 6. Germline CDR1 SGHNT, CDR2 YYREEE (reference sequence). The full variable domain, with the rest looked up from reference TRBV5-4 and TRBJ2-1, is ETGVTQSPTHLIKTRGQQVTLRCSSQSGHNTVSWYQQALGQGPQFIFQYYREEENGRGNFPPRFSGLQFPNYSSELNVNALELDDSALYLCASSGGLAGGRFFGPGTRLTVL.

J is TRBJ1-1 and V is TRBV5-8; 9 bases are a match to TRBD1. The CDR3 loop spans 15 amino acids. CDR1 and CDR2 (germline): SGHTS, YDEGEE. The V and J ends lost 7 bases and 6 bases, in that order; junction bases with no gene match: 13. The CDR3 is CASALTGGVVAEAFF. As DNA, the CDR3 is TGTGCCAGCGCTCTGACAGGGGGGGTCGTCGCTGAAGCTTTCTTT.

CDR3 sequence reads: CASSQDIRPPYGYTF. The CDR3 coding sequence is TGCGCCAGCAGCCAAGATATCAGGCCCCCCTATGGCTACACCTTC. This chain uses TRBV4-1 with TRBJ1-2; D not resolved. Germline V gene sequence: CDR1 MGHRA, CDR2 YSYEKL. V gave up 0 bases and J gave up 4 bases, with 12 bases separating them. The CDR3 loop spans 15 amino acids.

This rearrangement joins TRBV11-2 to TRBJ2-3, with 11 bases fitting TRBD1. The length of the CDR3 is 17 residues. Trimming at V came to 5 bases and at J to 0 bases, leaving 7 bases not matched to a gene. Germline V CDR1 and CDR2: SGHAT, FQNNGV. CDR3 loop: CASSPGQGAPSTDTQYF. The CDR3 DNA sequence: TGTGCCAGCAGCCCCGGACAGGGGGCTCCTAGCACAGATACGCAGTATTTT.

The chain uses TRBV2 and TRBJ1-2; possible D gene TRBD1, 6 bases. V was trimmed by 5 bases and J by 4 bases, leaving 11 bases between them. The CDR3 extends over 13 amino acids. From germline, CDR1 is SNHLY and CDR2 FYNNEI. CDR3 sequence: CASSSSQGYGYTF. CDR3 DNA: TGTGCCAGCAGTTCATCACAGGGCTATGGCTACACCTTC. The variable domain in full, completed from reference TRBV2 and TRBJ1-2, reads EPEVTQTPSHQVTQMGQEVILRCVPISNHLYFYWYRQILGQKVEFLVSFYNNEISEKSEIFDDQFSVERPDGSNFTLKIRSTKLEDSAMYFCASSSSQGYGYTFGSGTRLTVV.

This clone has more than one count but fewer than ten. Written as DNA, the CDR3 is TGTGCCAGCAGTTACCACCTCGGTCACACTGAAGCTTTCTTT. It translates to CASSYHLGHTEAFF. V usage is TRBV6-2 or TRBV6-3 and J usage is TRBJ1-1; D gene ambiguous. Germline V gene lookup returns CDR1 MNHEY and CDR2 SVGEGT. Trimming took off 2 bases at V and 3 bases at J, with 10 bases between the two ends. The CDR3 is 14 residues long.

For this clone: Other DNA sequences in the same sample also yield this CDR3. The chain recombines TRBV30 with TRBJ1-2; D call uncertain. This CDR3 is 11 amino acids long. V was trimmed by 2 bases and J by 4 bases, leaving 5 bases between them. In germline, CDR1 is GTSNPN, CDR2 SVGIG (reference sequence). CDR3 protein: CAWSRSYGYTF. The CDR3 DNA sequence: TGTGCCTGGAGTAGGAGCTATGGCTACACCTTC.

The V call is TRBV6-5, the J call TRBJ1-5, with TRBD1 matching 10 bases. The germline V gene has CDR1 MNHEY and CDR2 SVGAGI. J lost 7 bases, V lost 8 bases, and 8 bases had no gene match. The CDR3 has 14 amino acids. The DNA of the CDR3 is TGTGCCAGCTGGGACAGGGGAACGGGGCAGCCCCAGCATTTT. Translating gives CASWDRGTGQPQHF.

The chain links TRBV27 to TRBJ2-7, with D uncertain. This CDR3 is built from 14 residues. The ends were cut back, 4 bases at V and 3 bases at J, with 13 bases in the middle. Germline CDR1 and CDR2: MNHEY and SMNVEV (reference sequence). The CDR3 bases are TGTGCCAGCAGTTCCGACTTGAAGTTCTACGAGCAGTACTTC. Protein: CASSSDLKFYEQYF.

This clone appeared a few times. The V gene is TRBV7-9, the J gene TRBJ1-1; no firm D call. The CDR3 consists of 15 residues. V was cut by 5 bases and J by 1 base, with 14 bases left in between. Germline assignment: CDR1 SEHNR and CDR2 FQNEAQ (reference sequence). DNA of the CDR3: TGTGCCAGCAGCCCGCGGGCCCGAGGGAACACTGAAGCTTTCTTT. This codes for CASSPRARGNTEAFF.

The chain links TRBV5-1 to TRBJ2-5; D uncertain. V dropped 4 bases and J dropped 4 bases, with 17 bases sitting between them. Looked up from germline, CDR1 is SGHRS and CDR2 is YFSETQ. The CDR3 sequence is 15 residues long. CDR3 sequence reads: CASSNRLEVGETQYF. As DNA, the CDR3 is TGCGCCAGCAGCAACCGTCTAGAGGTAGGAGAGACCCAGTACTTC.